This T cell receptor beta chain is drawn from a study of cytomegalovirus exposure and HLA in healthy donors. About the research overall: Prior work identified 120 million or so unique TCR beta sequences in 190 million or so T cells.

The PCR used 60 Vbeta and 13 Jbeta primers. Method: immunoSEQ multiplex PCR; TCRdb's copy keeps in-frame clones and lacks some. The table lists around 200,000 clones, about 69% of them singletons. A note on this clone: Its specificity is not known.

Study-wide results and caveats: There were three CMV-associated chains whose specificity for CMV antigens was confirmed in vitro.

The V gene lost 2 bases and the J gene lost 0 bases, with 11 bases spanning the gap. This CDR3 has 15 residues. Germline V gene data show CDR1 as MNHEY and CDR2 as SMNVEV (reference sequence). This sequence originates from a man aged 25 to 45 in good health and CMV-seropositive. The J gene is TRBJ2-7, the V gene TRBV27; weak D call: TRBD2 (5 bases). What was sequenced was PBMCs. CDR3 nucleotides: TGTGCCAGCAGTTTAGAAGTGGGGAGCTCCTACGAGCAGTACTTC. It codes for CASSLEVGSSYEQYF.